Given below is one T cell receptor (beta chain) in context. Its antigen is unidentified. These data are taken from a study of cytotoxic CD8 clonotypes in ibrutinib-treated CLL. Only in-frame clones appear in the TCRdb table, and some are missing; sequencing was by immunoSEQ multiplex PCR. The sample records approximately 330,000 clones, just under 80% being singletons. The germline CDR1 and CDR2 sequences are MNHNY and SVGAGI (reference sequence). The CDR3 covers 15 residues. V lost 4 bases to trimming and J lost 4 bases; unmatched junction nucleotides: 4. The study, taken as a whole, reports: Baseline clonality, higher than in age-matched healthy donors, tracked circulating CD8+ T-cell counts. Sample timing was unmatched between remission and later-progressing patients; lymph nodes unstudied. Higher clonality was seen at ibrutinib response and a return toward baseline at progression. Treatment saw public clonotypes, which were uncommon, either contract or stay stable.

The V call is TRBV6-6, the J call TRBJ2-7, with 13 bases fitting TRBD2. This TCR came from a human donor with chronic lymphocytic leukemia. Sequencing was performed on PBMCs, taken before ibrutinib treatment. CDR3 nucleotides: TGTGCCAGCAGTTTCGGACTAGCGGGAGAGTACGAGCAGTACTTC. It is translated as CASSFGLAGEYEQYF.